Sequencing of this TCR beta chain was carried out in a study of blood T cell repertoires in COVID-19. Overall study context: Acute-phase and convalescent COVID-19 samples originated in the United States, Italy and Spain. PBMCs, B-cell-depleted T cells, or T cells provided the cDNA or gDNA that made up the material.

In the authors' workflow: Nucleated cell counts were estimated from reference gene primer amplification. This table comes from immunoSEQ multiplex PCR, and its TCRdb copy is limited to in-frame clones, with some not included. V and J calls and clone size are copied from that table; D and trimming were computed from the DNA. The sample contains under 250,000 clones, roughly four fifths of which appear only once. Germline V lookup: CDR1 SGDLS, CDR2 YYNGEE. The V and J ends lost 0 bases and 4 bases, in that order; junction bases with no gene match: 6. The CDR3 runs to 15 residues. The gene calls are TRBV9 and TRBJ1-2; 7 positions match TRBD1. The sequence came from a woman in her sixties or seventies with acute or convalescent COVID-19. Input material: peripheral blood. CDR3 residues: CASSVAGRGTYGYTF. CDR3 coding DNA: TGTGCCAGCAGCGTAGCGGGCAGGGGGACCTATGGCTACACCTTC.